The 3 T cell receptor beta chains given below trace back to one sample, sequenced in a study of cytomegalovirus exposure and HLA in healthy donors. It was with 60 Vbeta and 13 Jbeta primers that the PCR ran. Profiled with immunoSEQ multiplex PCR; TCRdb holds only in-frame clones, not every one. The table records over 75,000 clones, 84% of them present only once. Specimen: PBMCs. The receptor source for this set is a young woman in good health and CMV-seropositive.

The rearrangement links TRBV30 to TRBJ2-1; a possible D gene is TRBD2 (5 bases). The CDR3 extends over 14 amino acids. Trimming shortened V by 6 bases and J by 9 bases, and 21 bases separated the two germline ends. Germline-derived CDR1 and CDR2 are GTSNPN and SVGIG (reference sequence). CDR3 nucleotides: TGTGCCTGCCTGCGGGTCCTCGGTATAGGTGAGCAGTTCTTC. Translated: CACLRVLGIGEQFF. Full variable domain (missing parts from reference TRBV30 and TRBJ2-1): SQTIHQWPATLVQPVGSPLSLECTVEGTSNPNLYWYRQAAGRGLQLLFYSVGIGQISSEVPQNLSASRPQDRQFILSSKKLLLSDSGFYLCACLRVLGIGEQFFGPGTRLTVL.

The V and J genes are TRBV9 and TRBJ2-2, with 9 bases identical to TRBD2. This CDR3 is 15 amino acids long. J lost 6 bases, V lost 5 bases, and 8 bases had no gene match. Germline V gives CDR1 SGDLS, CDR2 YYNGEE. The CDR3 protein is CASSHTSGYAGELFF. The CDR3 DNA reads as TGTGCCAGCAGTCACACTAGCGGGTATGCCGGGGAGCTGTTTTTT. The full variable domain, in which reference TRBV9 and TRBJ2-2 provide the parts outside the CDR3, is DSGVTQTPKHLITATGQRVTLRCSPRSGDLSVYWYQQSLDQGLQFLIQYYNGEERAKGNILERFSAQQFPDLHSELNLSSLELGDSALYFCASSHTSGYAGELFFGEGSRLTVL.

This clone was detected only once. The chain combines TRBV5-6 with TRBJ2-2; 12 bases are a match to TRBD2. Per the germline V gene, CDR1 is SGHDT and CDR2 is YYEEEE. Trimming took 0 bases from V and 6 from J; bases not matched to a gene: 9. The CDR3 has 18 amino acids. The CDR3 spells CASSLAQLLAGGAGELFF. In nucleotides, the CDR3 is TGTGCCAGCAGCTTGGCTCAATTACTAGCGGGAGGTGCCGGGGAGCTGTTTTTT.